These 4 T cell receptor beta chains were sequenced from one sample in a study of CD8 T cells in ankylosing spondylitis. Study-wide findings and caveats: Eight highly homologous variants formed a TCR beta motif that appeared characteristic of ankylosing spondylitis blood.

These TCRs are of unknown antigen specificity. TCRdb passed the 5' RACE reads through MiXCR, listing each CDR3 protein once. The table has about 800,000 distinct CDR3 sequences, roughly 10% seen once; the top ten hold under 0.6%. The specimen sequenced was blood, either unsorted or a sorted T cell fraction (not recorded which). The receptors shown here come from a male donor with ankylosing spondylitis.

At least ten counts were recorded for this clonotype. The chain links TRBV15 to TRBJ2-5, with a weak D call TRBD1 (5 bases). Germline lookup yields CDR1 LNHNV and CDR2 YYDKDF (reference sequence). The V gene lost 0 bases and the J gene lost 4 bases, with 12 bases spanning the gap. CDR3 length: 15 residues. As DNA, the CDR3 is TGTGCCACCAGCAGAGATAATACAGGCGGAGAGACCCAGTACTTC. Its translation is CATSRDNTGGETQYF.

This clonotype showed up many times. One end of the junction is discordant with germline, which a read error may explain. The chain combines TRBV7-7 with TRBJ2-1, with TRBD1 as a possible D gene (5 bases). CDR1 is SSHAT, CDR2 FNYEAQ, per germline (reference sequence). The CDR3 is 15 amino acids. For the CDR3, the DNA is TGTGCTAGCAGCCTTGACAGCCAACTCTACAATGAGCAGTTCTTC. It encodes CASSLDSQLYNEQFF.

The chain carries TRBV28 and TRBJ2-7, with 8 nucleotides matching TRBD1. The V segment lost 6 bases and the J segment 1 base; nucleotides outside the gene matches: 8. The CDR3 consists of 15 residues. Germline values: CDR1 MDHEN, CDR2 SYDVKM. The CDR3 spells CASSRGPRLSYEQYF. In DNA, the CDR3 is TGTGCCAGCAGCAGGGGGCCCAGGCTTTCCTACGAGCAGTACTTC.

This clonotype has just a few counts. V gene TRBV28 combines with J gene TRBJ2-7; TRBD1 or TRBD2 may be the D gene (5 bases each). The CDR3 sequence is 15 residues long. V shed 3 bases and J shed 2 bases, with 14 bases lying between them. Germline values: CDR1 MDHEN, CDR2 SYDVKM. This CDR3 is CASSFFGTAPYEQYF. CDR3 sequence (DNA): TGTGCCAGCAGTTTTTTCGGGACGGCCCCCTACGAGCAGTACTTC.